The T cell receptor (beta chain) described here comes from a study of T cell responses to AZD1222 COVID-19 vaccine. Study-level points and caveats: Donor demographics were predominantly white British with a female majority; clonal diversity may be underestimated. Dominant CD4 TCR responses targeted spike regions 160-218 and 743-854.

Remarks on this clone: Its cognate antigen is unknown.

Using immunoSEQ multiplex PCR, the repertoire was profiled, and TCRdb retains in-frame clones only, with some absent. This table holds 120,000 to 150,000 clones, 85% to 95% found once. V dropped 1 base and J dropped 8; count of bases not matched to a gene: 20. CDR3 length: 18 amino acids. Germline V CDR1 and CDR2: SQVTM, ANQGSEA. The sample was peripheral blood, taken on day 0 of AZD1222 vaccination. This clonotype originated in an adult in good health. This rearrangement joins TRBV29-1 to TRBJ1-2; 9 positions agree with TRBD1. Here the CDR3 DNA reads TGCAGCGTTGAAGTGGGGGCAGCCGGGACAGGGATCAGTGGGGGCTACACCTTC. This codes for CSVEVGAAGTGISGGYTF.